The 5 T cell receptor beta chains below come from one sample, sequenced in a study of blood T cell repertoires in COVID-19. TCRdb's copy holds only in-frame clones and misses some; the assay was immunoSEQ multiplex PCR. Among roughly 380,000 clones listed, around 87% were seen once. The source material was PBMCs or T cells enriched from blood (not recorded which). The receptors were sampled from a man between 25 and 39 years old who had recovered from COVID-19.

This sequence joins TRBV5-1 and TRBJ1-3; possible D gene TRBD1, 6 bases. Trimming took 4 bases from V and 3 from J, leaving 20 bases between them. The CDR3 contains 17 residues. Germline V gene sequence: CDR1 SGHRS, CDR2 YFSETQ. CDR3 coding DNA: TGCGCCAGCAGCCCGCTACCTTATGGACAGTTTGGAAACACCATATATTTT. Translation: CASSPLPYGQFGNTIYF.

CDR3 coding DNA: TGTGCCAGCAGCCCGGACAGATACTATGGCTACACCTTC. Translating gives CASSPDRYYGYTF. V gene TRBV2 combines with J gene TRBJ1-2; D is possibly TRBD1 (6 bases). With 6 bases removed from V and 3 bases from J, the gap between germline ends came to 11 bases. Germline CDR1 is SNHLY and CDR2 is FYNNEI. The CDR3 length is 13 residues.

This rearrangement joins TRBV6-1 to TRBJ1-3, with TRBD1 matching over 7 bases. The CDR3 consists of 17 residues. Germline trimming cut 1 base from V and 0 bases from J; bases unmatched to any gene: 6. Germline values: CDR1 MNHNS, CDR2 SASEGT. Written as DNA, the CDR3 is TGTGCCAGCAGTGAAGAACGGACAGGACGCTCTGGAAACACCATATATTTT. Translated: CASSEERTGRSGNTIYF.

The rearrangement joins TRBV7-3 to TRBJ2-2; D is ambiguous. The CDR3 runs to 14 residues. Germline V lookup: CDR1 SGHTA, CDR2 FQGTGA. V gave up 5 bases and J gave up 5 bases, with 12 bases separating them. Here the CDR3 reads CASSRSDGTGELFF. The CDR3 DNA reads as TGTGCCAGCAGCCGTTCAGACGGGACCGGGGAGCTGTTTTTT.

As DNA, the CDR3 is TGCGCCAGCAGCTCCTCAGACCTAGCGGGGGGCTGGAATACGCAGTATTTT. The encoded protein is CASSSSDLAGGWNTQYF. The gene calls are TRBV5-1 and TRBJ2-3; TRBD2 matches at 11 bases. V gave up 3 bases and J gave up 7 bases; unmatched junction bases: 13. The CDR3 has 17 residues. The germline CDR1 and CDR2 sequences are SGHRS and YFSETQ.